This TCR beta chain was retrieved from a study of graft-versus-host responses after intestinal transplantation. Study-wide background: Multivisceral, liver-intestinal, or isolated intestinal transplants were given to recipients. Every one of the recipients received anti-thymocyte globulin induction and afterwards took tacrolimus and steroids for roughly three years. Study-wide points: Some GvH clones appeared in ileal mucosa or blood before recipient bone marrow.

Comment on this clone: Its antigen is still unknown.

Data came from immunoSEQ multiplex PCR; TCRdb stores just in-frame clones and leaves some out. The sample records more than 40,000 clones, approximately 96% being singletons. Here the sequenced sample was unstimulated CD8+ T cells sorted from spleen or lymph node cells, taken before transplant. The clonotype comes from a human donor who was the organ donor for an intestinal transplant.

This chain's CDR3 is CASSLARRGAYNEQFF. For the CDR3, the DNA is TGTGCCAGCAGCTTGGCCCGGCGGGGCGCTTACAATGAGCAGTTCTTC. The genes are TRBV5-6 and TRBJ2-1; weak D call: TRBD2 (6 bases). The germline V gene encodes CDR1 SGHDT and CDR2 YYEEEE. V lost 0 bases and J lost 4, with 14 bases in between. The CDR3 has 16 residues.